The clone carrying this TCR beta chain turned up a few times. Its antigen is currently unknown. The CDR3 runs to 16 residues. Germline V CDR1 and CDR2: SGHVS, FQNEAQ. V was shortened by 1 base and J by 5 bases, with 17 bases between the two germline ends. The data are from a study of cytomegalovirus exposure and HLA in healthy donors. Study-wide results and limits: Accurate predictions that matched the HLA-A and HLA-B alleles of most subjects were reportedly made from TCR beta sequences. The authors confirmed in vitro that a few CMV-associated chains were specific for CMV antigens. TRBV6-2, TRBV6-3 and some other V segments were unresolvable in 87-base-pair reads. TCR beta chain V- and J-gene trimming was linked, in a later analysis, to a missense variant in DCLRE1C.

The PCR contained 60 Vbeta and 13 Jbeta primers. This table comes from immunoSEQ multiplex PCR, and its TCRdb copy is limited to in-frame clones, with some not included. The sample contains 90,000 to 100,000 clones, around 10% of which appear only once. The sequencing input was PBMCs. The rearrangement joins TRBV7-8 to TRBJ1-1, with D maybe TRBD1 (6 bases). The sequence derives from a man between 50 and 59 years old in good health and CMV-seropositive. The CDR3 protein is CASSLEPGHYLTEAFF. The CDR3 DNA follows: TGTGCCAGCAGCTTAGAGCCGGGACACTACTTGACTGAAGCTTTCTTT.